The rows below give T cell receptor beta chains drawn from one sample of a study of blood T cell repertoires in COVID-19. The protocol was immunoSEQ multiplex PCR, while the TCRdb copy is restricted to in-frame clones and leaves out a portion. The data show around 56,000 clones, 73% seen once. The sequenced sample was peripheral blood. The receptor set was obtained from a woman in her 70s with acute or convalescent COVID-19. The CDR3 runs from the conserved cysteine through the conserved F or W. D genes are given only for firm matches. Expanded clones are given a class, and other clones once, few, many or no size at all.

V	J	size	D	DNA	CDR3
TRBV4-2	TRBJ1-5	NA	NA	TGTGCCAGCAGCCTGGACCGGGGGAGTAGCCAGCCCCAGCATTTT	CASSLDRGSSQPQHF
TRBV9	TRBJ1-5	NA	NA	TGTGCCAGCAGCGTAGCGGGGACACAGCCCCAGCATTTT	CASSVAGTQPQHF
TRBV19	TRBJ1-6	NA	TRBD1	TGTGCCAGTAACGCGGACAGGGTAGGATCACCCCTCCACTTT	CASNADRVGSPLHF
TRBV6-4	TRBJ1-2	NA	NA	TGTGCCAGCAGTGAGCGGGGGTACTATGGCTACACCTTC	CASSERGYYGYTF
TRBV3-1/TRBV3-2	TRBJ1-1	few	TRBD1	TGTGCCAGCAGCCGTCAGGGGGCCAGAACTGAAGCTTTCTTT	CASSRQGARTEAFF
TRBV14	TRBJ1-1	many	NA	TGTGCCAGCAGCCAAGCGAGGGTGACTGAAGCTTTCTTT	CASSQARVTEAFF
TRBV28	TRBJ1-1	NA	NA	TGTGCCAGCATACCCCCAGGGAAGCGGGCTGAAGCTTTCTTT	CASIPPGKRAEAFF
TRBV5-1	TRBJ2-2	once	TRBD2	TGCGCCAGCAGGAGCGGGGGGGCGTCTAACACCGGGGAGCTGTTTTTT	CASRSGGASNTGELFF
TRBV12-3/TRBV12-4	TRBJ1-2	NA	NA	TGTGCCAGCAGTTTGAGTGGTCGTGGCTACACCTTC	CASSLSGRGYTF
TRBV3-1/TRBV3-2	TRBJ1-6	NA	TRBD1	TGTGCCAGCAGCCATGGAGGACAGGGATCGTCACCCCTCCACTTT	CASSHGGQGSSPLHF
TRBV4-1	TRBJ2-7	NA	TRBD1	TGCGCCAGCAGCCAGGGGCGTAGGACAGGGATAACCTACGAGCAGTACTTC	CASSQGRRTGITYEQYF
TRBV6-6	TRBJ2-1	NA	NA	TGTGCCAGCAGTTCTCGCAGGAGGTCGGAGGTTGAGCAGTTCTTC	CASSSRRRSEVEQFF
TRBV5-4	TRBJ2-3	few	TRBD2	TGTGCCAGCAGCTTGGCCACTAGCGGGGGCGCAGATACGCAGTATTTT	CASSLATSGGADTQYF
TRBV29-1	TRBJ2-3	NA	TRBD1	TGCAGCGTAGAAACGGGACAGGCTGGCGCAGATACGCAGTATTTT	CSVETGQAGADTQYF
TRBV5-1	TRBJ2-5	NA	TRBD2	TGCGCCAGCAGCTCTCAAGCGGGAAGGGAGACCCAGTACTTC	CASSSQAGRETQYF
TRBV4-2	TRBJ2-3	few	NA	TGTGCCAGCAGCCATGGCGAGACATCTAGCACAGATACGCAGTATTTT	CASSHGETSSTDTQYF
TRBV10-3	TRBJ1-2	NA	NA	TGTGCCATCAGTGGTGACAGTAACTATGGCTACACCTTC	CAISGDSNYGYTF
TRBV5-6	TRBJ2-6	NA	TRBD1	TGTGCCAGCTCCCTTGTAGGCTACAGGGGCAACGTCCTGACTTTC	CASSLVGYRGNVLTF
TRBV2	TRBJ2-3	NA	TRBD1	TGTGCCAGCAGGCGGACAGGGGGAACTAGCACAGATACGCAGTATTTT	CASRRTGGTSTDTQYF
TRBV13	TRBJ2-2	few	TRBD1	TGTGCCAGCGAGGGAGGACAGGGCGGAACCGGGGAGCTGTTTTTT	CASEGGQGGTGELFF
TRBV5-8	TRBJ1-6	NA	TRBD1	TGTGCCAGCAGCTTGGTACAGGGGGCAAATAATTCACCCCTCCACTTT	CASSLVQGANNSPLHF
TRBV5-8	TRBJ1-4	NA	NA	TGTGCCAGCAGCTCTCCATCGACAGCTGAAAAACTGTTTTTT	CASSSPSTAEKLFF
TRBV15	TRBJ2-3	NA	TRBD2	TGTGCCACCAGCAGAGGTGCTAGCGGGGGGGCGTATCGGGGCACAGATACGCAGTATTTT	CATSRGASGGAYRGTDTQYF
TRBV27	TRBJ1-2	NA	TRBD1	TGTGCCAGCAGTCCGGGACAGGCAGGGGGCTATGGCTACACCTTC	CASSPGQAGGYGYTF
TRBV3-1/TRBV3-2	TRBJ1-6	few	TRBD1	TGTGCCAGCAGCCCCCAGGGGACAGGGGGCACTTCACCCCTCCACTTT	CASSPQGTGGTSPLHF
TRBV6-5	TRBJ1-2	NA	NA	TGTGCCAGCAGTTACGGGGCAGGAGGCTACACCTTC	CASSYGAGGYTF
TRBV5-6	TRBJ2-2	NA	TRBD2	TGTGCCAGCAGGTCGAGTACGGGGGGGCCTCGCACCGGGGAGCTGTTTTTT	CASRSSTGGPRTGELFF
TRBV5-1	TRBJ1-6	NA	NA	TGCGCCAGCAGCTTGCCAGGTTATAATTCACCCCTCCACTTT	CASSLPGYNSPLHF
TRBV3-1/TRBV3-2	TRBJ1-5	NA	NA	TGTGCCAGCAGCCAGTCTTCTCAGGGGCCCCAGCATTTT	CASSQSSQGPQHF
TRBV11-3	TRBJ2-1	NA	NA	TGTGCCAGCAGCTCCACAACGGGAGGGCAGGGGGTCGATGAGCAGTTCTTC	CASSSTTGGQGVDEQFF
TRBV6-5	TRBJ2-3	once	NA	TGTGCCAGCAGGCGAGGGGGGGGCACAGATACGCAGTATTTT	CASRRGGGTDTQYF
TRBV10-1	TRBJ2-4	NA	NA	TGCGCCAGCAGTGGTCCGAAAAACATTCAGTACTTC	CASSGPKNIQYF
TRBV10-3	TRBJ1-1	many	TRBD1	TGTGCCATCTCGCACCCCGGGACAGGGTTGAGGGGTGGGGGGACCACTGAAGCTTTCTTT	CAISHPGTGLRGGGTTEAFF
TRBV29-1	TRBJ2-2	few	NA	TGCAGCGTTGATAGGCAGGGGTTTACCGGGGAGCTGTTTTTT	CSVDRQGFTGELFF
TRBV19	TRBJ1-1	few	NA	TGTGCCAGTATAGGCAGGGCAGGCACTGAAGCTTTCTTT	CASIGRAGTEAFF
TRBV7-9	TRBJ2-3	NA	NA	TGTGCCAGCAGCTTGGGACTTGCAGTCACAGATACGCAGTATTTT	CASSLGLAVTDTQYF